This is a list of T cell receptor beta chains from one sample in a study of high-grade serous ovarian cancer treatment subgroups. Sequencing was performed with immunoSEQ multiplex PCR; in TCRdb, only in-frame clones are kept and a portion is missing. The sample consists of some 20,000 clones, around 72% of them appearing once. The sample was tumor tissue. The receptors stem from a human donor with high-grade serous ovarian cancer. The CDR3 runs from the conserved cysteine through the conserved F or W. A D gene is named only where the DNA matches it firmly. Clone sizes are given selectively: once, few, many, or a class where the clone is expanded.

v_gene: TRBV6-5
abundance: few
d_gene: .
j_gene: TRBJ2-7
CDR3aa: CASSYSRFPAVEQYF
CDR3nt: TGTGCCAGCAGTTACTCGAGGTTTCCGGCCGTCGAGCAGTACTTC

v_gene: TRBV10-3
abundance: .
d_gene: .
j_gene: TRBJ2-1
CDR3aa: CAISDPPLRDEQFF
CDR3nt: TGTGCCATCAGTGATCCCCCTCTTCGGGATGAGCAGTTCTTC

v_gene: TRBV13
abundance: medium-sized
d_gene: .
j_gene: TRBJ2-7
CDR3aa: CASSLEGSTYEQYF
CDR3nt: TGTGCCAGCAGCTTAGAAGGCAGCACCTACGAGCAGTACTTC

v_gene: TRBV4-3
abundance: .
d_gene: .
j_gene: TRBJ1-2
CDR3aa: CASSPFNTGFYGYTF
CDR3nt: TGCGCCAGCAGCCCCTTTAATACAGGGTTTTATGGCTACACCTTC

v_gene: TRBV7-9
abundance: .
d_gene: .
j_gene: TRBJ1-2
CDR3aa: CASSLARQGANYGYTF
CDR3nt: TGTGCCAGCAGCTTGGCCCGGCAGGGAGCTAACTATGGCTACACCTTC

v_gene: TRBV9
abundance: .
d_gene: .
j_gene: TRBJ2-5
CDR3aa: CASSARSAGRHRETQYF
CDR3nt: TGTGCCAGCAGCGCGCGCTCGGCGGGGCGTCATAGAGAGACCCAGTACTTC

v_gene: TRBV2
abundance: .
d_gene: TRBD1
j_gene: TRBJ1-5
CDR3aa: CASRDRRTKNSNQPQHF
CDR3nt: TGTGCCAGCAGGGACAGGCGAACGAAAAATAGCAATCAGCCCCAGCATTTT

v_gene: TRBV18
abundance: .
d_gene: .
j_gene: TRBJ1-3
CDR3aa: CASSPRTTSGNTIYF
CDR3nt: TGTGCCAGCTCACCAAGGACCACCTCTGGAAACACCATATATTTT

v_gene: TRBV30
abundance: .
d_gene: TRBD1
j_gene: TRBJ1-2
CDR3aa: CAWTLQTGIYTF
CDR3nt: TGTGCCTGGACCCTCCAGACAGGGATCTACACCTTC

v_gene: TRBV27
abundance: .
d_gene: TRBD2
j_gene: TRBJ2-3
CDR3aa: CASSPRTSGRGDTQYF
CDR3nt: TGTGCCAGCAGTCCTCGGACTAGCGGGAGGGGAGATACGCAGTATTTT

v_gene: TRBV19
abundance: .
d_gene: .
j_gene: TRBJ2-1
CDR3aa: CASSISSSDYNEQFF
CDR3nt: TGTGCCAGTAGTATTAGCTCTAGCGACTACAATGAGCAGTTCTTC

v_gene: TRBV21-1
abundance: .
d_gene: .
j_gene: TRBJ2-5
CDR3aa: CASSQDRWETQYF
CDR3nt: TGTGCCAGCAGCCAGGACAGGTGGGAGACCCAGTACTTC

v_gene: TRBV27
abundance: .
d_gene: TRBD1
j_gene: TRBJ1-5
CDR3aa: CASSFTGGNQPQHF
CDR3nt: TGTGCCAGCAGTTTCACAGGGGGCAATCAGCCCCAGCATTTT

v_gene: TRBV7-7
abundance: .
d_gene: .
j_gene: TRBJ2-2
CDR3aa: CASSLLETGELFF
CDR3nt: TGTGCCAGCAGCTTACTCGAAACCGGGGAGCTGTTTTTT

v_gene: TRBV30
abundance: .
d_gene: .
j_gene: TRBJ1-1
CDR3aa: CAWSVQENTEAFF
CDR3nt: TGTGCCTGGAGTGTACAGGAGAACACTGAAGCTTTCTTT

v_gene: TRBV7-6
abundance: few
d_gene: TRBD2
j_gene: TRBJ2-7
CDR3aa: CASSFRAGGSYEQYF
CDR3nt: TGTGCCAGCAGCTTTAGGGCGGGAGGGTCCTACGAGCAGTACTTC

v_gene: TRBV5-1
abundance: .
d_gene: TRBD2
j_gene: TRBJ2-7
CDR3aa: CASSFLGRAIDEQYF
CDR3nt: TGCGCCAGCAGCTTCTTGGGGAGGGCCATAGATGAGCAGTACTTC

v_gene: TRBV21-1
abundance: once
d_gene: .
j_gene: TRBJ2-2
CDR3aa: CASSKGPRGELFF
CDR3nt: TGTGCCAGCAGCAAAGGCCCCAGGGGAGAGCTGTTTTTT

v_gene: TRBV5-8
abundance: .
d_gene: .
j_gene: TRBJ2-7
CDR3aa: CASSLPTGSYEQYF
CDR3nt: TGTGCCAGCAGCTTACCAACAGGGTCCTACGAGCAGTACTTC

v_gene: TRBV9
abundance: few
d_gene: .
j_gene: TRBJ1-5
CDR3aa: CASSPEGALGPQHF
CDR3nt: TGTGCCAGCAGCCCCGAGGGCGCGTTAGGGCCCCAGCATTTT

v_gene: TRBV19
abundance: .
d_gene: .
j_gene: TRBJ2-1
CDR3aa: CASSVLVNNEQFF
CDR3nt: TGTGCCAGTAGTGTACTAGTTAACAATGAGCAGTTCTTC

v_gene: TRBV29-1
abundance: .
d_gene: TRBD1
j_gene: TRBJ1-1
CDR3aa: CSVGGQGAGTEAFF
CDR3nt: TGCAGCGTAGGCGGACAGGGGGCCGGCACTGAAGCTTTCTTT

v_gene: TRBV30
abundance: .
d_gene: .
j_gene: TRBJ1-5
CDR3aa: CASDGAAGQPQHF
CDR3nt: TGTGCCTCCGACGGGGCTGCGGGTCAGCCCCAGCATTTT

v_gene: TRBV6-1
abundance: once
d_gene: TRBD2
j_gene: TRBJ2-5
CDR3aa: CASSGSSGVETQYF
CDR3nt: TGTGCCAGCAGTGGGTCGAGCGGGGTGGAGACCCAGTACTTC

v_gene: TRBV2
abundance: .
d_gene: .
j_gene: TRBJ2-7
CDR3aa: CASSPFEGGYEQYF
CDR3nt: TGTGCCAGCAGCCCCTTTGAAGGGGGGTACGAGCAGTACTTC

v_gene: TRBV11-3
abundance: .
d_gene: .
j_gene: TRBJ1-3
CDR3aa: CASSLNRNTIYF
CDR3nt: TGTGCCAGCAGCTTAAACCGAAACACCATATATTTT

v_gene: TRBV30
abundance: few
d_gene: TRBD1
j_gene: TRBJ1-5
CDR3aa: CAWRPTGGYDQPQHF
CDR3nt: TGTGCCTGGAGACCGACAGGGGGTTATGATCAGCCCCAGCATTTT

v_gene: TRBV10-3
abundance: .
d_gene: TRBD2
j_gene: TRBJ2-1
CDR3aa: CAIRDVGGAYNEQFF
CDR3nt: TGTGCCATCAGGGACGTGGGGGGGGCCTACAATGAGCAGTTCTTC

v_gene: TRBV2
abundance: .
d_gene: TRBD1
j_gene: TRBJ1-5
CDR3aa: CAPAGTGANQPQHF
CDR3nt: TGTGCCCCTGCCGGGACAGGTGCCAATCAGCCCCAGCATTTT

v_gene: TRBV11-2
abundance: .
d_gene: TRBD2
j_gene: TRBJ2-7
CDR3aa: CASSLERTSGRHEQYF
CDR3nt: TGTGCCAGCAGCTTAGAACGAACTAGCGGGAGACACGAGCAGTACTTC

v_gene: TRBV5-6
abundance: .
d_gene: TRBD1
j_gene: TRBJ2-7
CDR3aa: CASSWAGQGAYEQYF
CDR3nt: TGTGCCAGCAGCTGGGCGGGACAGGGGGCCTACGAGCAGTACTTC

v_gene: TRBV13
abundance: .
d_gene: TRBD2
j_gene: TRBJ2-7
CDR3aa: CASSPPGSGSREQYF
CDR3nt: TGTGCCAGCAGCCCGCCCGGTAGCGGGAGCCGCGAGCAGTACTTC

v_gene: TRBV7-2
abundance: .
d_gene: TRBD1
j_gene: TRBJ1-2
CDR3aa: CASSQEPGTGASGYTF
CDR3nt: TGTGCCAGCAGCCAAGAGCCTGGGACAGGGGCCAGTGGCTACACCTTC

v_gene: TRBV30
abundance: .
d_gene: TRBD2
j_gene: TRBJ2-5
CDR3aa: CALGLASAQYF
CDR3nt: TGTGCCTTGGGACTAGCAAGCGCCCAGTACTTC

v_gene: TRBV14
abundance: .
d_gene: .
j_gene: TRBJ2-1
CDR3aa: CASSERGPLVDEQFF
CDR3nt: TGTGCCAGCAGCGAACGAGGACCCTTAGTAGATGAGCAGTTCTTC

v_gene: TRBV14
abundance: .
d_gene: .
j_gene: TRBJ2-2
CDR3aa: CASSRGRTNTGELFF
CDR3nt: TGTGCCAGCAGCCGTGGGCGGACGAACACCGGGGAGCTGTTTTTT

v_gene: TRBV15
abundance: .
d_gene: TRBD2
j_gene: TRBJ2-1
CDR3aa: CATRSRTSGRVLNNEQFF
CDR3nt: TGTGCCACCAGATCAAGGACTAGCGGGAGGGTTTTGAACAATGAGCAGTTCTTC

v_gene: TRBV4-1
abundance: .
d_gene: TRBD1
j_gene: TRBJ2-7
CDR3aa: CASSQDPGGYEQYF
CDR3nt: TGCGCCAGCAGCCAAGATCCAGGGGGATACGAGCAGTACTTC

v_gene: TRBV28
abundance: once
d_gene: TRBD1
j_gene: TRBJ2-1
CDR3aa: CASSTPGQGTDEQFF
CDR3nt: TGTGCCAGCAGTACTCCGGGACAGGGGACGGATGAGCAGTTCTTC

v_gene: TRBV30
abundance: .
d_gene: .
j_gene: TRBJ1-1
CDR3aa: CAWSRGGGGPNTEAFF
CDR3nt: TGTGCCTGGAGTCGTGGTGGAGGGGGGCCGAACACTGAAGCTTTCTTT

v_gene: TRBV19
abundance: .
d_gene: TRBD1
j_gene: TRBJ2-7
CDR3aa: CASSIGQGYEQYF
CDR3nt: TGTGCCAGTAGTATAGGACAGGGCTACGAGCAGTACTTC

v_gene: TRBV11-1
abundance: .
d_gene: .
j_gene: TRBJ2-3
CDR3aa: CASSSTGGDTQYF
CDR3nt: TGTGCCAGCAGTTCTACTGGGGGAGATACGCAGTATTTT

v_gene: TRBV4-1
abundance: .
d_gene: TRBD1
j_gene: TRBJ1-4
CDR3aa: CASSPPRQGNATNEKLFF
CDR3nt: TGCGCCAGCAGCCCGCCCAGACAGGGTAACGCAACTAATGAAAAACTGTTTTTT

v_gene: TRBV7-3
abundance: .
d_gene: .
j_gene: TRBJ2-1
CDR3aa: CASSFGGFPGDEQFF
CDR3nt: TGTGCCAGCAGCTTCGGGGGCTTCCCGGGGGATGAGCAGTTCTTC

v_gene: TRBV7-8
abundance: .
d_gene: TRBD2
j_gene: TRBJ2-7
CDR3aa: CASSLQASGIRYEQYF
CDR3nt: TGTGCCAGCAGCTTACAGGCTAGCGGGATTAGATACGAGCAGTACTTC

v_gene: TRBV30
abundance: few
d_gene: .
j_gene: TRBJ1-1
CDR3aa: CAWREHPNTEAFF
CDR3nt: TGTGCCTGGAGGGAACACCCGAACACTGAAGCTTTCTTT

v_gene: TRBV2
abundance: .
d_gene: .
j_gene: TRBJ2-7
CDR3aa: CASRNYGHEQYF
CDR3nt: TGTGCCAGCAGGAACTACGGTCACGAGCAGTACTTC

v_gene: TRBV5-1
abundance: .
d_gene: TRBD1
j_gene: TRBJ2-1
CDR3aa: CASSLGTVNEQFF
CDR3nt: TGCGCCAGCAGCCTCGGGACAGTCAATGAGCAGTTCTTC

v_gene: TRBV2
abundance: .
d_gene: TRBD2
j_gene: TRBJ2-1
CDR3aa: CASSVEVAGANEQFF
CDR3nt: TGTGCCAGCAGTGTGGAAGTAGCGGGAGCCAATGAGCAGTTCTTC

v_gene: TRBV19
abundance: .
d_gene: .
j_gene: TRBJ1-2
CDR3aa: CASTPSGGATSGYTF
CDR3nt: TGTGCCAGTACCCCTTCGGGGGGCGCTACGTCTGGCTACACCTTC

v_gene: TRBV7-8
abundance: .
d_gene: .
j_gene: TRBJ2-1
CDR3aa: CASSLDSADPSYNEQFF
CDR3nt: TGTGCCAGCAGCTTAGACTCGGCGGACCCCTCCTACAATGAGCAGTTCTTC

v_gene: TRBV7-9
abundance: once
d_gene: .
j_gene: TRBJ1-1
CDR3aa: CASSLGAGAGGTEAFF
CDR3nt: TGTGCCAGCAGCTTAGGGGCAGGGGCTGGAGGCACTGAAGCTTTCTTT

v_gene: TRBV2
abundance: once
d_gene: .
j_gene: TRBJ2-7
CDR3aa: CASGNGALSSYEQYF
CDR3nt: TGTGCCAGCGGGAATGGGGCTCTGAGCTCCTACGAGCAGTACTTC